This TCR beta chain derives from a study of blood T cell repertoires in COVID-19. Study as a whole: Material from acute and convalescent COVID-19 was sourced from the United States, Italy and Spain.

TCRdb keeps only in-frame clones here, not all; method: immunoSEQ multiplex PCR. In the table there are approximately 100,000 clones, roughly 84% of which are singletons. The CDR3 consists of 13 residues. Germline CDR1 reads SNHLY; CDR2 reads FYNNEI. With V trimmed by 4 bases and J by 7 bases, 5 bases remained unmatched. The TCR comes from a woman in her 50s with acute or convalescent COVID-19. The material sequenced was peripheral blood. The J gene is TRBJ2-3, the V gene TRBV2, with 7 positions matching TRBD2. This chain's CDR3 is CASSGGGGYTQYF. The DNA of the CDR3 is TGTGCCAGCAGTGGGGGCGGGGGATATACGCAGTATTTT.